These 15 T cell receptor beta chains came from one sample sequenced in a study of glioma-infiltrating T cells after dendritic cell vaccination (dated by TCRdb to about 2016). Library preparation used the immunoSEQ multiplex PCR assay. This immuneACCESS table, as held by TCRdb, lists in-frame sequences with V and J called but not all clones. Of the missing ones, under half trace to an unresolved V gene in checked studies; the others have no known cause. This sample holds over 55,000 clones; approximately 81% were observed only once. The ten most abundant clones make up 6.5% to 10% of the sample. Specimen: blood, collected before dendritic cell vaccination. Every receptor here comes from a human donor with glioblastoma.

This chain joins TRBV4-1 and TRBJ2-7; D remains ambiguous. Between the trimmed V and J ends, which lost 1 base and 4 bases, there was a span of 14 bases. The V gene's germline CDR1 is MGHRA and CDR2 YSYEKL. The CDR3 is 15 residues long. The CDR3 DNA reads TGCGCCAGCAGCCAAGCTCGGCAGAGGATTTACGAGCAGTACTTC. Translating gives CASSQARQRIYEQYF.

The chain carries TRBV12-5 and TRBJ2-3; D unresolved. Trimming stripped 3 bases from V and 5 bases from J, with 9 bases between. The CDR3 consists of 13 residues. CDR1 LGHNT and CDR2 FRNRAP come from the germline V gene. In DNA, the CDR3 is TGTGCTAGTGGTTTCGTCTCGGTAGATACGCAGTATTTT. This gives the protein CASGFVSVDTQYF.

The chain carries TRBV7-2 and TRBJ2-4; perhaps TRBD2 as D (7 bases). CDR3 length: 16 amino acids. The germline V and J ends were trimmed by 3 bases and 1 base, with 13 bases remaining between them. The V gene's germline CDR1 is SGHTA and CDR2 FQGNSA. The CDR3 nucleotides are TGTGCCAGCAGCTTCTGGGCGGGGGCCGCCAAAAACATTCAGTACTTC. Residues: CASSFWAGAAKNIQYF.

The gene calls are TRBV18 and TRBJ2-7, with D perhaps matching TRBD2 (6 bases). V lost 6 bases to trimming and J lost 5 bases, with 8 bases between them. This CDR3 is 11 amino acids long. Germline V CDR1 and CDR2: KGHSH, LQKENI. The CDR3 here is CASSPSDEQYF. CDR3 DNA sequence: TGTGCCAGCTCCCCTAGCGACGAGCAGTACTTC.

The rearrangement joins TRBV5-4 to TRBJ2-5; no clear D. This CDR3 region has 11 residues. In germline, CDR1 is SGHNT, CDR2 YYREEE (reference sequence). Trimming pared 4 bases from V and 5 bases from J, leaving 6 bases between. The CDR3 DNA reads TGTGCCAGCAGCATCGGGGAGACCCAGTACTTC. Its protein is CASSIGETQYF.

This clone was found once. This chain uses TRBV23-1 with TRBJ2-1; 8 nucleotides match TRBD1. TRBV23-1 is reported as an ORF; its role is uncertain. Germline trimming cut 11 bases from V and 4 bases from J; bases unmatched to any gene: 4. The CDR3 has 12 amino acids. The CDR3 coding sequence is TGCGCCGGGGGACAGGTATACAATGAGCAGTTCTTC. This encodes CAGGQVYNEQFF.

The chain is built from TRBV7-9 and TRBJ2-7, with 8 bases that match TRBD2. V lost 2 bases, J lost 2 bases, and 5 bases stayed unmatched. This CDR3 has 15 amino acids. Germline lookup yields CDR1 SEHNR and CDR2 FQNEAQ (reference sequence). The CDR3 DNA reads TGTGCCAGCAGCTTAATAATAGCGGGGACCTACGAGCAGTACTTC. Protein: CASSLIIAGTYEQYF.

Here the CDR3 DNA reads TGTGCCAGCAGTGTATTAGACAGTCTAACAGATACGCAGTATTTT. This translates into CASSVLDSLTDTQYF. The V gene is TRBV25-1, the J gene TRBJ2-3; weak D call: TRBD1 (5 bases). Trimming stripped 4 bases from V and 3 bases from J, with 14 bases between. The CDR3 has 15 amino acids. CDR1 is MGHDK, CDR2 SYGVNS, per germline.

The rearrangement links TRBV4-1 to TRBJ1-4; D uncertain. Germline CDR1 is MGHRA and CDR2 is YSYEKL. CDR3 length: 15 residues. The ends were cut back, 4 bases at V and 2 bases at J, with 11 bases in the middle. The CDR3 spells CASSPTFGTNEKLFF. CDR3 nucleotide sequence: TGCGCCAGCAGCCCAACGTTCGGGACTAATGAAAAACTGTTTTTT.

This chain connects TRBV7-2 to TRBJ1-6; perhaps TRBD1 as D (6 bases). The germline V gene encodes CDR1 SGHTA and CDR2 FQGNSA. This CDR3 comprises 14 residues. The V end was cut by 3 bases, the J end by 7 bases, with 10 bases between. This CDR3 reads CASSFPGDNSPLHF. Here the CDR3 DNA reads TGTGCCAGCAGCTTCCCAGGGGACAATTCACCCCTCCACTTT.

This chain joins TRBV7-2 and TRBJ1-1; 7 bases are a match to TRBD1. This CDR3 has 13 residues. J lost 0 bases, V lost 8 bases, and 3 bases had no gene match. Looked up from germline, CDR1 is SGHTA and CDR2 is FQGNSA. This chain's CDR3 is CASATGVNTEAFF. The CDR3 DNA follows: TGTGCCAGCGCCACAGGGGTGAACACTGAAGCTTTCTTT.

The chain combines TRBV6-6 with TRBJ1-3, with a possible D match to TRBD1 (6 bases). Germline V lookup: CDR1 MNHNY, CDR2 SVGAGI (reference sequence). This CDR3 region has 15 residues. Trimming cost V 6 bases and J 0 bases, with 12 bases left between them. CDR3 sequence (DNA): TGTGCCAGCAGCCGACAGGATACCTCTGGAAACACCATATATTTT. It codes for CASSRQDTSGNTIYF.

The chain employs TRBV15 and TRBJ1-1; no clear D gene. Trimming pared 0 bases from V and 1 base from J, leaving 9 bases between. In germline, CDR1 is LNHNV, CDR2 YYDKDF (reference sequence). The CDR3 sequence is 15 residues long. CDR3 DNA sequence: TGTGCCACCAGCAGAGATGGGCGGGGGAACACTGAAGCTTTCTTT. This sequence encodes CATSRDGRGNTEAFF. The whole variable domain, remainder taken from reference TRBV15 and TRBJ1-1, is DAMVIQNPRYQVTQFGKPVTLSCSQTLNHNVMYWYQQKSSQAPKLLFHYYDKDFNNEADTPDNFQSRRPNTSFCFLDIRSPGLGDTAMYLCATSRDGRGNTEAFFGQGTRLTVV.

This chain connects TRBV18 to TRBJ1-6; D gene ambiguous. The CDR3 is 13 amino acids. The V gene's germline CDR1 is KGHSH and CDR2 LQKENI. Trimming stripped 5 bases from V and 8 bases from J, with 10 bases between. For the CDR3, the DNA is TGTGCCAGCTCAGGGTCAGAGGATTCACCCCTCCACTTT. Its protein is CASSGSEDSPLHF. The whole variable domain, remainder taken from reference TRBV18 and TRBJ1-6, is NAGVMQNPRHLVRRRGQEARLRCSPMKGHSHVYWYRQLPEEGLKFMVYLQKENIIDESGMPKERFSAEFPKEGPSILRIQQVVRGDSAAYFCASSGSEDSPLHFGNGTRLTVT.

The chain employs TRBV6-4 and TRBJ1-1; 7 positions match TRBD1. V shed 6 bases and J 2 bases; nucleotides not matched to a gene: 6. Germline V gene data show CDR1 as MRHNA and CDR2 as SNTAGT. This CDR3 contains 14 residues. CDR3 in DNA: TGTGCCAGCAGCCAAGACAGGGATAACACTGAAGCTTTCTTT. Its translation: CASSQDRDNTEAFF.